This passage covers 14 T cell receptor beta chains from one sample sequenced in a study of long-term antiretroviral therapy in people with HIV. A v3.0 immunoSEQ assay was performed at survey level. Sequenced by immunoSEQ multiplex PCR; TCRdb stores in-frame clones only, minus some. Here the sample spans some 15,000 clones, 75% to 85% being singletons. Sequencing was performed on unsorted PBMCs, taken 3.1 years after starting antiretroviral therapy. The receptors here all came from a middle-aged man with HIV.

This chain links TRBV27 with TRBJ1-2, with a possible D match to TRBD1 (5 bases). The CDR3 loop spans 16 amino acids. The V gene lost 6 bases and the J gene lost 2 bases, with 19 bases spanning the gap. Germline V gene lookup returns CDR1 MNHEY and CDR2 SMNVEV (reference sequence). Written as DNA, the CDR3 is TGTGCCAGCAGCAAGCTGACAGACTTTGCCAACTATGGCTACACCTTC. Translated, it gives CASSKLTDFANYGYTF.

The chain links TRBV23-1 to TRBJ2-7; TRBD1 agrees at 8 bases. TRBV23-1 is designated an ORF whose function remains uncertain. V dropped 4 bases and J dropped 4; count of bases not matched to a gene: 9. The CDR3 sequence is 15 residues long. The CDR3 DNA follows: TGCGCCAGCAGTCTCAACTCGAGGACAGGGTACGAGCAGTACTTC. Translation: CASSLNSRTGYEQYF.

This clone was seen only once. The V call is TRBV7-9, the J call TRBJ2-7; 8 positions match TRBD1. Germline CDR1 and CDR2: SEHNR and FQNEAQ (reference sequence). This CDR3 spans 14 amino acids. The trim removed 3 bases at V and 2 bases at J, leaving 3 bases unmatched. The CDR3 reads CASSFWDRTYEQYF. The CDR3 DNA is TGTGCCAGCAGCTTTTGGGACAGGACCTACGAGCAGTACTTC.

This chain connects TRBV27 to TRBJ1-2; D may be TRBD1 (5 bases). Germline values: CDR1 MNHEY, CDR2 SMNVEV (reference sequence). The CDR3 runs 14 residues. V was cut by 6 bases and J by 4 bases, with 15 bases left in between. CDR3 bases: TGTGCCAGCAGACCGGGACCCTCCGTCTATGGCTACACCTTC. Translation: CASRPGPSVYGYTF.

The V call is TRBV2, the J call TRBJ1-4; no firm D call. CDR1 is SNHLY and CDR2 is FYNNEI in the germline V gene. Trimming removed 0 bases at V and 9 bases at J, with 17 bases between. The CDR3 is 16 residues long. The CDR3 loop is CASSEAPTREVQKLFF. The DNA of the CDR3 is TGTGCCAGCAGTGAAGCACCGACGCGGGAAGTACAAAAACTGTTTTTT.

The rearrangement joins TRBV10-3 to TRBJ1-5; 10 bases match TRBD1. This CDR3 has 13 amino acids. Per germline, CDR1 ENHRY and CDR2 SYGVKD. The CDR3 spells CAISGTGDQPQHF. DNA for the CDR3: TGTGCAATATCAGGGACAGGGGATCAGCCCCAGCATTTT.

The chain combines TRBV10-2 with TRBJ2-7, with D possibly TRBD1 on 6 matching bases. CDR3 size: 12 residues. The germline CDR1 and CDR2 sequences are WSHSY and SAAADI. V dropped 6 bases and J dropped 7 bases, with 13 bases sitting between them. The CDR3 protein is CASSRGQLEQYF. In DNA, the CDR3 is TGCGCCAGCAGCCGCGGACAGTTAGAGCAGTACTTC.

This chain uses TRBV19 with TRBJ1-2; D is uncertain. The CDR3 runs 13 residues. The germline gives CDR1 LNHDA, CDR2 SQIVND (reference sequence). V was pared by 3 bases and J by 0 bases, with 5 bases between. The CDR3 protein is CASSMAANYGYTF. CDR3 DNA sequence: TGTGCCAGTAGTATGGCGGCTAACTATGGCTACACCTTC.

V and J are TRBV19 and TRBJ1-5, with unresolved D. Germline V lookup: CDR1 LNHDA, CDR2 SQIVND (reference sequence). The germline V and J ends were trimmed by 1 base and 4 bases, with 8 bases remaining between them. This CDR3 is 14 amino acids long. CDR3 nucleotides: TGTGCCAGTAGTATAGGGACGGTTAATCAGCCCCAGCATTTT. Residues: CASSIGTVNQPQHF.

The chain combines TRBV7-2 with TRBJ2-7; D is possibly TRBD1 (6 bases). The CDR3 loop spans 13 amino acids. Trimming removed 5 bases at V and 2 bases at J, with 10 bases between. The germline V gene encodes CDR1 SGHTA and CDR2 FQGNSA. The CDR3 is CASSPRTAYEQYF. For the CDR3, the DNA is TGTGCCAGCAGCCCTAGGACAGCCTACGAGCAGTACTTC.

The chain has TRBV27 and TRBJ1-1; D is undetermined. Germline CDR1 MNHEY, CDR2 SMNVEV (reference sequence). The CDR3 runs 13 residues. The germline V and J ends were trimmed by 8 bases and 2 bases, with 12 bases remaining between them. CDR3 amino acids: CASWGTQNTEAFF. The CDR3 bases are TGTGCCAGCTGGGGTACTCAAAACACTGAAGCTTTCTTT.

This clone was picked up a small number of times. This chain connects TRBV27 to TRBJ1-3; D unclear. V shed 4 bases and J shed 2 bases, with 6 bases lying between them. The CDR3 is made up of 13 amino acids. Germline CDR1 reads MNHEY; CDR2 reads SMNVEV (reference sequence). DNA of the CDR3: TGTGCCAGCAGTTCCTACCCTGGAAACACCATATATTTT. It translates to CASSSYPGNTIYF.

V usage is TRBV7-8 and J usage is TRBJ2-1; D is unresolved. CDR1 and CDR2 (germline): SGHVS, FQNEAQ. V was pared by 2 bases and J by 7 bases, with 6 bases between. This CDR3 region has 12 residues. The CDR3 spells CASSLKGNEQFF. CDR3 nucleotide sequence: TGTGCCAGCAGCTTAAAAGGGAATGAGCAGTTCTTC.

The chain is built from TRBV5-4 and TRBJ2-7, with TRBD2 matching 10 bases. The CDR3 totals 15 residues. Germline V gene lookup returns CDR1 SGHNT and CDR2 YYREEE (reference sequence). J gave up 3 bases and V 0 bases, and 3 bases lay outside the gene matches. For the CDR3, the DNA is TGTGCCAGCAGCTTGGAGCGGGGGGGACTCTACGAGCAGTACTTC. This sequence encodes CASSLERGGLYEQYF. The whole variable domain, remainder taken from reference TRBV5-4 and TRBJ2-7, is ETGVTQSPTHLIKTRGQQVTLRCSSQSGHNTVSWYQQALGQGPQFIFQYYREEENGRGNFPPRFSGLQFPNYSSELNVNALELDDSALYLCASSLERGGLYEQYFGPGTRLTVT.